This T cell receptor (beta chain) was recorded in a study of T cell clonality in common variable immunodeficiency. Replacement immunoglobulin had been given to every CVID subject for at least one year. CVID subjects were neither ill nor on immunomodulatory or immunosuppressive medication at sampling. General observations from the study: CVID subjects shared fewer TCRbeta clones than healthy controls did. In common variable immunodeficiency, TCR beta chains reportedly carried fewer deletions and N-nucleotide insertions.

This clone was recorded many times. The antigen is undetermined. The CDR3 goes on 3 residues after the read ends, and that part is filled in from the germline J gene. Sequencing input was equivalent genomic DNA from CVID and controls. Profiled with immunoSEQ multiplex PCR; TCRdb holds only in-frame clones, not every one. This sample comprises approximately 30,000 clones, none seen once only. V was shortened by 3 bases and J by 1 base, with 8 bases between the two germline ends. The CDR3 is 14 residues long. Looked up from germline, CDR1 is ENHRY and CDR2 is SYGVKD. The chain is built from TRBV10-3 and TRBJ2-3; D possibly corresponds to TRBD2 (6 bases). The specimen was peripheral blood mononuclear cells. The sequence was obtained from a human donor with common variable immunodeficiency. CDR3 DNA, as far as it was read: TGTGCCATCAGTGACCAGCGGGGCACAGATACG. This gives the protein CAISDQRGTDT. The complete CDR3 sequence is CAISDQRGTDTQYF.